This T cell receptor (beta chain) comes out of a study of beta chain features in type 1 diabetes. Study results and limitations: In every one of the four CD4+ subsets, TCRB CDR3s were moderately but significantly shorter in Type 1 diabetes patients.

cDNA synthesis used the whole RNA isolate, giving expressed TCRB sequences. Only in-frame clones appear in the TCRdb table, and some are missing; sequencing was by immunoSEQ multiplex PCR. The data show about 300,000 clones, roughly 14% seen once. Comments on this clone: What it recognizes is unknown.

The V segment lost 4 bases and the J segment 3 bases; nucleotides outside the gene matches: 19. Germline assignment: CDR1 LGHNA and CDR2 YSLEER. The CDR3 contains 19 residues. The receptor comes from a woman under 30 with type 1 diabetes. V gene TRBV4-3 combines with J gene TRBJ1-1; 8 nucleotides agree with TRBD1. Sequenced material: naive CD4+ T cells from blood. CDR3 residues: CASSPTLGQGTQSYTEAFF. The CDR3 region has the DNA TGCGCCAGCAGCCCAACCCTCGGACAGGGAACCCAATCTTACACTGAAGCTTTCTTT.